A selection of T cell receptor beta chains follows, all from one sample in a study of OX40 agonist ivuxolimab in advanced cancers. TCRdb's table, derived via immunoSEQ multiplex PCR, lists solely in-frame clones and lacks some. The profile shows around 66,000 clones, roughly 85% of them singletons. This sample comprised CD4+ or CD8+ T cells sorted from blood, obtained in a trial of the OX40 agonist ivuxolimab. Source of these receptors: an adult with an advanced solid tumor such as melanoma, head and neck, liver or kidney cancer. CDR3s include the opening cysteine and the closing phenylalanine or tryptophan. The order of the fields is J gene, V gene, clone size, D gene, CDR3 DNA, CDR3 protein. The D gene is left open where the match is weak. The size field is filled for only some rows; it gives once, few, many or a size class.

TRBJ1-6 TRBV5-1 . . TGCGCCAGCGGTATCAGGGAGAATTCACCCCTCCACTTT CASGIRENSPLHF
TRBJ2-7 TRBV7-2 . . TGTGCCAGCAGCTTAGCGCCCGCCAGTCGGCGGGGGCCTATATACGAGCAGTACTTC CASSLAPASRRGPIYEQYF
TRBJ2-5 TRBV5-6 . TRBD1 TGTGCCAGCAGCTTGGCATCGAACAGGGGCTGGGAGACCCAGTACTTC CASSLASNRGWETQYF
TRBJ2-7 TRBV7-2 . . TGTGCCAGCAGCTTCCCAAGCGGCCCCTACGAGCAGTACTTC CASSFPSGPYEQYF
TRBJ1-6 TRBV6-4 . TRBD1 TGTGCCAGCAGTGAGGGACAGACAGGGGGAAGTAATTCACCCCTCCACTTT CASSEGQTGGSNSPLHF
TRBJ2-3 TRBV4-1 once TRBD1 TGCGCCAGCAGCCAAAGACAGGGGTTTAGCACAGATACGCAGTATTTT CASSQRQGFSTDTQYF
TRBJ1-1 TRBV6-5 . . TGTGCCAGCAGTTACTGGGGAGAAGCTTTCTTT CASSYWGEAFF
TRBJ2-1 TRBV2 . TRBD1 TGTGCCAGCAGAGACGACAGGGGGCGCTGGAATGAGCAGTTCTTC CASRDDRGRWNEQFF
TRBJ2-1 TRBV10-3 . . TGTGCCATCAGTGAACAGGGGCAGGGGGGCAATGAGCAGTTCTTC CAISEQGQGGNEQFF
TRBJ2-7 TRBV30 . . TGTGCCTGGAGTGTAATTCAGGGCTACGAGCAGTACTTC CAWSVIQGYEQYF
TRBJ2-1 TRBV27 . . TGTGCCAGCAGTTTAGGAGCTAGCGCCGAGAAGATATTGGAGCAGTTCTTC CASSLGASAEKILEQFF
TRBJ2-7 TRBV28 . . TGTGCCAGCATGGGGAAAAGTAATACCTACGAGCAGTACTTC CASMGKSNTYEQYF
TRBJ1-5 TRBV6-1 . . TGTGCCAGCAGTGAATCCGGGTCCCCCAATCAGCCCCAGCATTTT CASSESGSPNQPQHF
TRBJ1-1 TRBV7-9 . . TGTGCCAGCAGCTTAGGGGCAGGGAAAGACACTGAAGCTTTCTTT CASSLGAGKDTEAFF
TRBJ2-1 TRBV7-2 . . TGTGCCAGCAGTGCCAGCGGGCTGGGGGGTGAGCAGTTCTTC CASSASGLGGEQFF
TRBJ2-7 TRBV5-1 . . TGCGCCAGCAGGCCTACAGTGACCTACGAGCAGTACTTC CASRPTVTYEQYF
TRBJ1-3 TRBV2 . TRBD1 TGTGCCAGCAGAACCAATACAGGGGGCTCTGGAAACACCATATATTTT CASRTNTGGSGNTIYF
TRBJ2-7 TRBV6-1 once . TGTGCCAGCGAAGGAGCCGGGACCGGTGAGCAGTACTTC CASEGAGTGEQYF
TRBJ2-7 TRBV28 . . TGTGCCAGCCGCGGACAGCGCTACGAGCAGTACTTC CASRGQRYEQYF
TRBJ2-3 TRBV7-6 . . TGTGCCAGCAGCCACCCACCGGGGACTAGCACAGATACGCAGTATTTT CASSHPPGTSTDTQYF
TRBJ1-2 TRBV6-1 . . TGTGCCAGCAGCCAGGGATGGAGTGGCTACACCTTC CASSQGWSGYTF
TRBJ2-7 TRBV6-5 once . TGTGCCAGCAGTTGGAACCCCACCTCCTACGAGCAGTACTTC CASSWNPTSYEQYF
TRBJ1-5 TRBV2 . TRBD1 TGTGCCAGCAGGGGACCGGGACAGCCGGGGGGGCCCCAGCATTTT CASRGPGQPGGPQHF
TRBJ1-4 TRBV28 once . TGTGCCGCCCAAGAGGGAAAAGTAGAAAAACTGTTTTTT CAAQEGKVEKLFF
TRBJ1-5 TRBV30 . TRBD1 TGTGCCTGGAGCGGGGACAGATCTATGCAGCCCCAGCATTTT CAWSGDRSMQPQHF
TRBJ1-5 TRBV5-1 once . TGCGCCAGCAGCTTGGACAGGACTAATCAGCCCCAGCATTTT CASSLDRTNQPQHF
TRBJ2-5 TRBV2 . TRBD1 TGTGCCAGCACCCGGTTTAATAACAGGGGGCCAGAGACCCAGTACTTC CASTRFNNRGPETQYF
TRBJ2-3 TRBV25-1 . TRBD1 TGTGCCAGCAAGGGGGACAGGGGCACAGATACGCAGTATTTT CASKGDRGTDTQYF
TRBJ2-6 TRBV5-1 . . TGCGCCAGCTTACAAACAGGGACAGGGGCCAACGTCCTGACTTTC CASLQTGTGANVLTF
TRBJ2-3 TRBV6-1 once . TGTGCCAGCAGTATACTTTACACAGATACGCAGTATTTT CASSILYTDTQYF
TRBJ2-7 TRBV5-1 . . TGCGCCAGCAGCTTGAGTACAGGGTATTTCTACGAGCAGTACTTC CASSLSTGYFYEQYF